The clone carrying this TCR beta chain was detected only a few times. Its target is unknown. Looked up from germline, CDR1 is MDHEN and CDR2 is SYDVKM. V lost 6 bases, J lost 3 bases, and 7 bases stayed unmatched. The CDR3 totals 15 residues. Authors of the study amplified TCR beta CDR3 regions from RNA transcripts. With the HTBI primer set, the TCR CDR3 went through a first round of RT-PCR. Each CDR3 protein gets one entry after TCRdb re-called the multiplex PCR reads with MiXCR. The data contain 300,000 to 450,000 distinct CDR3 sequences, approximately 14% of them singletons. The sample originates from a study of T cells in Graves' hyperthyroidism and ophthalmopathy. At the level of the study: Any treatment followed the collection of peripheral blood at initial diagnosis.

Clinical symptoms, serum thyroxine, TRAb, thyroid ultrasound and orbital computed tomography established diagnosis. Broader study findings: Ophthalmopathy was told apart from stable hyperthyroidism by a 13 V-J model. Most expanded thyroid clonotypes above 0.001 recurred in blood.

Sequenced sample: blood. The sequence derives from a woman aged 18-29 years with Graves' hyperthyroidism that later progressed to Graves' ophthalmopathy. This rearrangement joins TRBV28 to TRBJ2-7; 11 bases match TRBD1. In DNA form, the CDR3 reads TGTGCCAGCAGGACCGGGACAGGGGGTATCTACGAGCAGTACTTC. Amino acids: CASRTGTGGIYEQYF.